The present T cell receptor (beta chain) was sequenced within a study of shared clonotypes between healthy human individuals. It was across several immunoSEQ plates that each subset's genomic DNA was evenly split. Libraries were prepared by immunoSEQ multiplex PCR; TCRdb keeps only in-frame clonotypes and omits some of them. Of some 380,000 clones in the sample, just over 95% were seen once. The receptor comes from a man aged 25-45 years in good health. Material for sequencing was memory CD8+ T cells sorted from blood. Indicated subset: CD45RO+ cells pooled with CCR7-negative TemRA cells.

The CDR3 is CASSRLLAGLYNEQFF. CDR3 coding DNA: TGTGCCAGCAGCCGATTACTAGCGGGGCTCTACAATGAGCAGTTCTTC. J is TRBJ2-1 and V is TRBV6-6, with 10 bases matching TRBD2. Germline CDR1 MNHNY, CDR2 SVGAGI (reference sequence). The CDR3 is made up of 16 amino acids. Losses at the gene ends were 6 bases for V and 3 bases for J; bases not matched to a gene: 8.